This TCR beta chain was obtained from a study of siplizumab effects on memory and regulatory T cells. Trimming removed 1 base at V and 2 bases at J, with 5 bases between. Per germline, CDR1 LGHNT and CDR2 FRNRAP. The CDR3 contains 13 residues. Study findings and constraints: Most alloreactive clones went unmapped to unstimulated subsets; only a minor fraction mapped. In the presence of siplizumab, alloreactive sequences traceable to unstimulated CD4+ memory cells were significantly reduced. The naive T cell population seemed more diverse than memory cells and seemed a major contributor to the alloresponse.

This clone was detected only a few times. Its antigen is not identified. Additional DNA sequences in this sample encode the identical CDR3. Repertoires were generated with immunoSEQ multiplex PCR, while TCRdb's copy carries only in-frame clones and drops some. Among about 120,000 clones listed, 80% to 95% were seen once. This clonotype was obtained from a human donor in good health. V and J are TRBV12-5 and TRBJ1-1; no definite D call. Material for sequencing was CD4+ T cells sorted from blood. CDR3 residues: CASGLEENTEAFF. The CDR3 DNA is TGTGCTAGTGGTTTGGAGGAAAACACTGAAGCTTTCTTT. Variable domain in full (rest from reference TRBV12-5 and TRBJ1-1): DARVTQTPRHKVTEMGQEVTMRCQPILGHNTVFWYRQTMMQGLELLAYFRNRAPLDDSGMPKDRFSAEMPDATLATLKIQPSEPRDSAVYFCASGLEENTEAFFGQGTRLTVV.